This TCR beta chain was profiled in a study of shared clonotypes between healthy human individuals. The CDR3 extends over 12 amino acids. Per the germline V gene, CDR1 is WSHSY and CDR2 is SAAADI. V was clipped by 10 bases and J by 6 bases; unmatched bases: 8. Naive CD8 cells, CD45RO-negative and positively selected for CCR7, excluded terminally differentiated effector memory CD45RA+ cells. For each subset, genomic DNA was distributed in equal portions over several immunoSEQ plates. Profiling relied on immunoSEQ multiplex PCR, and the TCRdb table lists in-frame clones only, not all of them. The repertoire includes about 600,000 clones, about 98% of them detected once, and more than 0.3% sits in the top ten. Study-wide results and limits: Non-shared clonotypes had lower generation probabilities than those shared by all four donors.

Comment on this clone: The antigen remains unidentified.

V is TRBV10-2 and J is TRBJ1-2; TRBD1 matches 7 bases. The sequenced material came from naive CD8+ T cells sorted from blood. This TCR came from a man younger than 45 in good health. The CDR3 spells CATLQGDNGYTF. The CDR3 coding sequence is TGCGCCACGCTCCAGGGGGATAATGGCTACACCTTC.